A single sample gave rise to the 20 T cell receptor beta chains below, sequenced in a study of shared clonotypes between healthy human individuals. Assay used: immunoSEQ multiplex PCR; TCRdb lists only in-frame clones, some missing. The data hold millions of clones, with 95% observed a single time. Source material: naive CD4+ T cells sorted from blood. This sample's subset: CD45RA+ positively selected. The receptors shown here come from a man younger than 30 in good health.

The CDR3 region has the DNA TGTGCCAGCTCCAAAGCCGGGACAGGGGGCGCTGGCACCGGGGAGCTGTTTTTT. As protein: CASSKAGTGGAGTGELFF. This sequence joins TRBV18 and TRBJ2-2, with TRBD1 matching 12 bases. The V gene's germline CDR1 is KGHSH and CDR2 LQKENI. V lost 6 bases and J lost 4; bases outside the gene matches: 12. This CDR3 has 18 amino acids. Filled out from reference TRBV18 and TRBJ2-2, the complete variable domain reads NAGVMQNPRHLVRRRGQEARLRCSPMKGHSHVYWYRQLPEEGLKFMVYLQKENIIDESGMPKERFSAEFPKEGPSILRIQQVVRGDSAAYFCASSKAGTGGAGTGELFFGEGSRLTVL.

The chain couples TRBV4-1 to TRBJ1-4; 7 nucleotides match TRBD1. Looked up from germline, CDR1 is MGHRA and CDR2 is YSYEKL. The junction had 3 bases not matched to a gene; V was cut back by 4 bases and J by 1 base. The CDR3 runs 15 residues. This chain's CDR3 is CASSLTGVTNEKLFF. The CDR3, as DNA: TGCGCCAGCAGCCTCACAGGGGTAACTAATGAAAAACTGTTTTTT.

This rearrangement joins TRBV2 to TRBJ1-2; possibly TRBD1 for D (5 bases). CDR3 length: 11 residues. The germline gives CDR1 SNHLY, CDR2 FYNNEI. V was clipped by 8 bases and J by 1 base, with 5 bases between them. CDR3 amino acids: CASGGNYGYTF. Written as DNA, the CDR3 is TGTGCCAGCGGGGGTAACTATGGCTACACCTTC.

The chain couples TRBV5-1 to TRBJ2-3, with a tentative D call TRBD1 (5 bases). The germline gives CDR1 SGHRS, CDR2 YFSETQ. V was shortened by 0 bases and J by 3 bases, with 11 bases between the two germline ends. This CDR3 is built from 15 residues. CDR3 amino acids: CASSLEGRETDTQYF. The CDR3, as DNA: TGCGCCAGCAGCTTGGAAGGCAGGGAAACAGATACGCAGTATTTT.

The CDR3 region is CASSETTSGGAGDTQYF. As DNA, the CDR3 is TGTGCCAGCAGCGAGACGACTAGCGGGGGGGCCGGAGATACGCAGTATTTT. The rearrangement joins TRBV9 to TRBJ2-3; 14 nucleotides align to TRBD2. The CDR3 length is 17 residues. CDR1 is SGDLS and CDR2 is YYNGEE in the germline V gene. V trimming: 3 bases; J trimming: 5 bases; junction bases outside the gene matches: 8.

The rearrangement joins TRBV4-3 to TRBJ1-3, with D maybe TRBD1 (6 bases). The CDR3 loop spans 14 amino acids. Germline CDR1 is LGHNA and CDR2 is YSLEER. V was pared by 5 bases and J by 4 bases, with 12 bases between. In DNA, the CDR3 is TGCGCCAGCAGCTCTCACAGGGCAGGAAACACCATATATTTT. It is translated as CASSSHRAGNTIYF.

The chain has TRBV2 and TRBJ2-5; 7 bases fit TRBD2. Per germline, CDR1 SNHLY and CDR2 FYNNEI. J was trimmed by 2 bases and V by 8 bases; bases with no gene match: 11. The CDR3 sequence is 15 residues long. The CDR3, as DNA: TGTGCCAGCCGCCGGGACCGGGGGGATCAAGAGACCCAGTACTTC. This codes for CASRRDRGDQETQYF.

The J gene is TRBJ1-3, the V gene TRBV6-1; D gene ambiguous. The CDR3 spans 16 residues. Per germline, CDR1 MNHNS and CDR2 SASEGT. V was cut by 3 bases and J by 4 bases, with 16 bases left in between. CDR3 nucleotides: TGTGCCAGCAGTGACAGCTATCTGTCCTGGGGAAACACCATATATTTT. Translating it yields CASSDSYLSWGNTIYF.

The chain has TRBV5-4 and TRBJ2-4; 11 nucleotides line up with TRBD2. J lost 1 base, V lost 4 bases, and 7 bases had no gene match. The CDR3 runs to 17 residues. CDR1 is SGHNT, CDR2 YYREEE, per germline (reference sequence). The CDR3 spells CASSPGASGGAKNIQYF. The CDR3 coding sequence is TGTGCCAGCAGCCCTGGGGCTAGCGGGGGGGCCAAAAACATTCAGTACTTC.

CDR3 region: CASSPDVSYEQYF. CDR3 nucleotide sequence: TGCGCCAGCAGCCCGGATGTCTCCTACGAGCAGTACTTC. This rearrangement joins TRBV5-1 to TRBJ2-7; D is uncertain. The CDR3 runs 13 residues. The V gene's germline CDR1 is SGHRS and CDR2 YFSETQ. V lost 4 bases to trimming and J lost 0 bases, with 8 bases between them. Full variable domain (remainder filled in from reference TRBV5-1 and TRBJ2-7): KAGVTQTPRYLIKTRGQQVTLSCSPISGHRSVSWYQQTPGQGLQFLFEYFSETQRNKGNFPGRFSGRQFSNSRSEMNVSTLELGDSALYLCASSPDVSYEQYFGPGTRLTVT.

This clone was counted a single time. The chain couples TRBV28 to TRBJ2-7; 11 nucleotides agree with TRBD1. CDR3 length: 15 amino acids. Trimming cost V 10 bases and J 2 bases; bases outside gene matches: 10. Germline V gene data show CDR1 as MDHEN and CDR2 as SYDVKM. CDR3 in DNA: TGTGCCACAGGGACAGGGGGTCCCAATACCTACGAGCAGTACTTC. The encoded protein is CATGTGGPNTYEQYF.

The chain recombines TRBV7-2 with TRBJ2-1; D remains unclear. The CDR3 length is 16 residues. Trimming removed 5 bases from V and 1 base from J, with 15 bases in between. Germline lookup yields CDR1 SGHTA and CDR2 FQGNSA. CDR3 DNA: TGTGCCAGCAGCCGCTTTCTGGGCTTGTCCTACAATGAGCAGTTCTTC. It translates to CASSRFLGLSYNEQFF.

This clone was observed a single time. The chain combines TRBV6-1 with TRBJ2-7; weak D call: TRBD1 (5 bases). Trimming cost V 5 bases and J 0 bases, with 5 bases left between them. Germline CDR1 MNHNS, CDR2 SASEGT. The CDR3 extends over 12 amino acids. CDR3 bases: TGTGCCAGCAGTCAGGGCTCCTACGAGCAGTACTTC. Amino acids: CASSQGSYEQYF.

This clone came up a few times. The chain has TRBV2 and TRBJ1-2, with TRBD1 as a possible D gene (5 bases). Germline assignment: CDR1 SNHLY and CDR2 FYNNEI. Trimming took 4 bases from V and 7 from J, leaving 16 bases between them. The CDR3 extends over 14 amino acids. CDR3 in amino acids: CASSALQGATGYTF. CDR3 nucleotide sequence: TGTGCCAGCAGTGCTCTTCAGGGAGCTACTGGCTACACCTTC. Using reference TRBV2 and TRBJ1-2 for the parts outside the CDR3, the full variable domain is EPEVTQTPSHQVTQMGQEVILRCVPISNHLYFYWYRQILGQKVEFLVSFYNNEISEKSEIFDDQFSVERPDGSNFTLKIRSTKLEDSAMYFCASSALQGATGYTFGSGTRLTVV.

CDR3 DNA sequence: TGTGCCTGGAGTGTAGGGGAGGCCGGGGAGCTGTTTTTT. This translates into CAWSVGEAGELFF. The gene calls are TRBV30 and TRBJ2-2, with a possible D match to TRBD2 (6 bases). Per the germline V gene, CDR1 is GTSNPN and CDR2 is SVGIG (reference sequence). V was cut by 0 bases and J by 6 bases, with 8 bases left in between. This CDR3 has 13 residues.

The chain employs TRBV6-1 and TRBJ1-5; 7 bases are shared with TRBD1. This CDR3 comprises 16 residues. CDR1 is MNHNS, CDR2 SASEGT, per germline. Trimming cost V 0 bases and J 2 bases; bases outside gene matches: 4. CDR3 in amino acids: CASSEAGGGGNQPQHF. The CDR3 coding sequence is TGTGCCAGCAGTGAAGCTGGAGGGGGCGGCAATCAGCCCCAGCATTTT.

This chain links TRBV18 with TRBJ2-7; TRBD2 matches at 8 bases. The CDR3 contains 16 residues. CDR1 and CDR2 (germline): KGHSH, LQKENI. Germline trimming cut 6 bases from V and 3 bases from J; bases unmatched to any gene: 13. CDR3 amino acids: CASSRRILAGSYEQYF. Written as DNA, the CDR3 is TGTGCCAGCTCTCGGCGGATTTTAGCGGGAAGCTACGAGCAGTACTTC.

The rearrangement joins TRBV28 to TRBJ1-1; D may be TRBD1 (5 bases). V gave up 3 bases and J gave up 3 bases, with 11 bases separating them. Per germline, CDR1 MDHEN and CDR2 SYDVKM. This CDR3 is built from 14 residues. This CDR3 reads CASSLSPGDTEAFF. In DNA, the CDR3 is TGTGCCAGCAGTTTGTCTCCGGGGGACACTGAAGCTTTCTTT.

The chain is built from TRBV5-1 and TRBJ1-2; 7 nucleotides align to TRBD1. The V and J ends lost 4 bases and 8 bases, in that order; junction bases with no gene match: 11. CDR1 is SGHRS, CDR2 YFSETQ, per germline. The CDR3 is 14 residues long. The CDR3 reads CASSPTGAAGGYTF. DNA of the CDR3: TGCGCCAGCAGCCCCACAGGGGCCGCGGGAGGCTACACCTTC.

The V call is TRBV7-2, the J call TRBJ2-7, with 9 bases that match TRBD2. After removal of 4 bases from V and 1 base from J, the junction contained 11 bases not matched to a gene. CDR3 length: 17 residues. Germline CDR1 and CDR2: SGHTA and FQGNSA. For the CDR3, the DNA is TGTGCCAGCAGCTCTTTGAGAGGAGCGGGAGGATCCTACGAGCAGTACTTC. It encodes CASSSLRGAGGSYEQYF.